This T cell receptor (beta chain) was observed in a study of T cells in Graves' hyperthyroidism and ophthalmopathy. Study-wide results and limits: Most expanded thyroid clonotypes above 0.001 recurred in blood. Stable hyperthyroidism was separated from ophthalmopathy by a model based on 13 V-J features.

Every diagnosis used clinical symptoms, serum thyroxine and TRAb, thyroid ultrasound and orbital computed tomography. At least ten counts were recorded for this clonotype. The antigen remains undetermined. Template material for amplifying TCR beta CDR3 regions consisted of RNA transcripts. HTBI primers were employed in a first-round RT-PCR of the TCR CDR3. TCRdb analysed the multiplex PCR reads with MiXCR anew, one entry per CDR3 protein. Among around 350,000 distinct CDR3 sequences listed, 15% were seen once. V gave up 5 bases and J gave up 4 bases, with 22 bases separating them. Germline V gene sequence: CDR1 SEHNR, CDR2 FQNEAQ (reference sequence). This CDR3 has 17 residues.

The gene calls are TRBV7-9 and TRBJ2-3; D assignment may be TRBD1 or TRBD2 (5 bases each). The sequenced sample was blood. This clonotype originated in a woman aged 60-70 years with Graves' ophthalmopathy. This CDR3 is CASSPPLVGPRADTQYF. Written as DNA, the CDR3 is TGTGCCAGCAGCCCTCCGCTGGTGGGACCCCGGGCAGATACGCAGTATTTT.